Below, 26 T cell receptor beta chains from the same sample are listed, as sequenced in a study of cytomegalovirus exposure and HLA in healthy donors. Here immunoSEQ multiplex PCR was the method, and the copy in TCRdb shows in-frame clones only, minus some. The sample records around 69,000 clones, 96% being singletons. Input material: PBMCs. All receptors come from a young woman in good health and CMV-seropositive.

The chain links TRBV28 to TRBJ1-1; D gene uncertain. The germline CDR1 and CDR2 sequences are MDHEN and SYDVKM. V dropped 5 bases and J dropped 0 bases, with 7 bases sitting between them. The CDR3 totals 13 residues. Here the CDR3 DNA reads TGTGCCAGCAGTCCCGCAGTGAACACTGAAGCTTTCTTT. Its protein is CASSPAVNTEAFF.

The chain employs TRBV28 and TRBJ1-4, with D tentatively TRBD1 (6 bases). Looked up from germline, CDR1 is MDHEN and CDR2 is SYDVKM. V lost 7 bases and J 7 bases, leaving 16 bases between the germline ends. This CDR3 comprises 14 residues. This chain's CDR3 is CASNTQGLGEKLFF. DNA for the CDR3: TGTGCCAGCAACACACAGGGCCTGGGTGAAAAACTGTTTTTT. The complete variable domain, with remaining parts taken from reference TRBV28 and TRBJ1-4, reads DVKVTQSSRYLVKRTGEKVFLECVQDMDHENMFWYRQDPGLGLRLIYFSYDVKMKEKGDIPEGYSVSREKKERFSLILESASTNQTSMYLCASNTQGLGEKLFFGSGTQLSVL.

This rearrangement joins TRBV7-9 to TRBJ2-7; TRBD1 is a possible D gene (6 bases). The CDR3 sequence is 14 residues long. Germline CDR1 reads SEHNR; CDR2 reads FQNEAQ (reference sequence). V dropped 4 bases and J dropped 4 bases, with 14 bases sitting between them. The CDR3 sequence is CASSSDRPPYEQYF. The DNA of the CDR3 is TGTGCCAGCAGCTCGGACAGACCACCATACGAGCAGTACTTC. Full variable domain (outside the CDR3, taken from reference TRBV7-9 and TRBJ2-7): DTGVSQNPRHKITKRGQNVTFRCDPISEHNRLYWYRQTLGQGPEFLTYFQNEAQLEKSRLLSDRFSAERPKGSFSTLEIQRTEQGDSAMYLCASSSDRPPYEQYFGPGTRLTVT.

The rearrangement uses TRBV6-6 and TRBJ2-2, with 7 bases that match TRBD1. With 7 bases clipped from V and 1 base from J, the junction kept 6 bases outside the gene matches. The CDR3 extends over 15 amino acids. Germline assignment: CDR1 MNHNY and CDR2 SVGAGI (reference sequence). Here the CDR3 reads CASKPDRENTGELFF. CDR3 in DNA: TGTGCCAGCAAACCTGACAGGGAGAACACCGGGGAGCTGTTTTTT.

The chain employs TRBV4-1 and TRBJ2-1; possibly TRBD2 for D (6 bases). Trimming left V 0 bases short and J 5 bases short, with 17 bases between. Germline values: CDR1 MGHRA, CDR2 YSYEKL. This CDR3 has 17 amino acids. CDR3 in DNA: TGCGCCAGCAGCCAAGATTTTTGGGACTTAAAAAACAATGAGCAGTTCTTC. Translation: CASSQDFWDLKNNEQFF.

The chain joins TRBV5-3 to TRBJ2-1; 16 positions match TRBD2. TRBV5-3 is filed as an ORF, its function uncertain. The CDR3 length is 17 residues. Unmatched junction bases numbered 9, after V lost 7 bases and J lost 5 bases. The CDR3 reads CARGGTSGRAGNNEQFF. For the CDR3, the DNA is TGTGCCAGAGGCGGGACTAGCGGGAGGGCAGGGAACAATGAGCAGTTCTTC.

The chain is built from TRBV27 and TRBJ2-5; TRBD1 matches at 7 bases. In germline, CDR1 is MNHEY, CDR2 SMNVEV (reference sequence). Germline trimming cut 6 bases from V and 4 bases from J; bases unmatched to any gene: 2. The CDR3 spans 12 residues. The CDR3 region has the DNA TGTGCCAGCAGGGGACAGAGAGAGACCCAGTACTTC. This gives the protein CASRGQRETQYF.

In this sample, this clone turned up once. The chain employs TRBV7-9 and TRBJ2-7, with TRBD2 matching 15 bases. Germline values: CDR1 SEHNR, CDR2 FQNEAQ (reference sequence). This CDR3 region has 18 residues. V lost 7 bases, J lost 5 bases, and 15 bases stayed unmatched. The CDR3 DNA is TGTGCCAGCACTCCTTGGGGACTAGCGGGAGGAAATGTAAACGAGCAGTACTTC. Translating gives CASTPWGLAGGNVNEQYF.

The V call is TRBV28, the J call TRBJ1-2; weak D call: TRBD1 (6 bases). CDR3 length: 20 residues. The germline CDR1 and CDR2 sequences are MDHEN and SYDVKM. V was trimmed by 2 bases and J by 8 bases, leaving 33 bases between them. CDR3 protein: CASSLLPPDRTSTFVEGYTF. In nucleotides, the CDR3 is TGTGCCAGCAGTTTACTCCCCCCCGACAGGACGTCCACCTTTGTAGAGGGCTACACCTTC.

The chain has TRBV27 and TRBJ2-1; TRBD2 might be the D (5 bases). The germline V and J ends were trimmed by 7 bases and 9 bases, with 19 bases remaining between them. CDR1 is MNHEY, CDR2 SMNVEV, per germline (reference sequence). The CDR3 is 14 amino acids. CDR3 sequence (DNA): TGTGCCAGCATCGGAAGCGATGCGGGTCGTGAGCAGTTCTTC. Translation: CASIGSDAGREQFF.

V is TRBV7-2 and J is TRBJ1-1; D uncertain. CDR1 SGHTA and CDR2 FQGNSA come from the germline V gene. V lost 1 base, J lost 6 bases, and 9 bases lay in between. The CDR3 has 13 amino acids. This CDR3 reads CASSLGSGSEAFF. The CDR3 DNA sequence: TGTGCCAGCAGCTTAGGTTCCGGGTCTGAAGCTTTCTTT.

This chain connects TRBV28 to TRBJ2-7, with D possibly being TRBD2 (5 bases). Trimming removed 3 bases from V and 5 bases from J, with 11 bases in between. The CDR3 contains 13 residues. Germline V gene data show CDR1 as MDHEN and CDR2 as SYDVKM. In nucleotides, the CDR3 is TGTGCCAGCAGTTTTCGGGGATACAACGAGCAGTACTTC. This gives the protein CASSFRGYNEQYF.

This rearrangement joins TRBV7-2 to TRBJ2-1, with TRBD2 as a possible D gene (6 bases). From germline, CDR1 is SGHTA and CDR2 FQGNSA. The CDR3 runs to 16 residues. Between the trimmed V and J ends, which lost 4 bases and 0 bases, there was a span of 13 bases. This CDR3 reads CASSSSGTLSYNEQFF. The CDR3 nucleotides are TGTGCCAGCAGCTCCTCCGGGACTCTCTCCTACAATGAGCAGTTCTTC.

Only one count was recorded for this clone. The chain is built from TRBV11-3 and TRBJ1-4; D gene unclear. The ends were cut back, 4 bases at V and 0 bases at J, with 9 bases in the middle. The CDR3 extends over 15 amino acids. Germline-derived CDR1 and CDR2 are SGHNT and YENEEA. CDR3 region: CASSYEGTTNEKLFF. The CDR3 DNA follows: TGTGCCAGCAGCTACGAGGGCACAACTAATGAAAAACTGTTTTTT.

The chain couples TRBV12-5 to TRBJ2-1, with TRBD2 identical over 12 bases. J lost 1 base, V lost 1 base, and 5 bases had no gene match. The CDR3 loop spans 18 amino acids. Germline lookup yields CDR1 LGHNT and CDR2 FRNRAP. In DNA, the CDR3 is TGTGCTAGTGGTTTGGGGCTAGCGGGAGGGTGGTCCTACAATGAGCAGTTCTTC. Amino acids: CASGLGLAGGWSYNEQFF.

This chain joins TRBV23-1 and TRBJ2-5; 10 bases match TRBD2. TRBV23-1 is assigned to the ORF class and has an uncertain function. V lost 0 bases, J lost 1 base, and 8 bases stayed unmatched. The CDR3 spans 18 residues. The CDR3 sequence: CASSQSGLAGASQETQYF. The CDR3 nucleotides are TGCGCCAGCAGTCAATCTGGGCTAGCGGGAGCCTCCCAAGAGACCCAGTACTTC.

This clone appeared a single time. The J gene is TRBJ1-5, the V gene TRBV4-1, with 8 bases aligning to TRBD1. The CDR3 is made up of 15 amino acids. Germline V gene data show CDR1 as MGHRA and CDR2 as YSYEKL. Trimming took 4 bases from V and 1 from J; bases not matched to a gene: 3. The CDR3 bases are TGCGCCAGCAGCCGGGACAGGAACAGCAATCAGCCCCAGCATTTT. It is translated as CASSRDRNSNQPQHF.

This chain links TRBV7-3 with TRBJ2-6; no definite D call. The V end lost 5 bases, the J end lost 0 bases, and 8 bases lay between the germline ends. Germline V gives CDR1 SGHTA, CDR2 FQGTGA. CDR3 length equals 15 residues. CDR3 residues: CASSRDFSGANVLTF. CDR3 bases: TGTGCCAGCAGCCGCGATTTCTCTGGGGCCAACGTCCTGACTTTC.

The V gene is TRBV29-1, the J gene TRBJ1-2; TRBD1 might be the D (5 bases). Looked up from germline, CDR1 is SQVTM and CDR2 is ANQGSEA. V gave up 4 bases and J gave up 6 bases, with 9 bases separating them. This CDR3 has 11 amino acids. In DNA, the CDR3 is TGCAGCGTTGGAGGGGAGGATGGCTACACCTTC. It yields the protein CSVGGEDGYTF.

The chain couples TRBV19 to TRBJ1-1, with 9 bases matching TRBD1. Trimming removed 7 bases from V and 1 base from J; junction bases left unmatched: 1. Germline V gene lookup returns CDR1 LNHDA and CDR2 SQIVND (reference sequence). The CDR3 totals 13 residues. The CDR3 spells CASKGQGNTEAFF. Here the CDR3 DNA reads TGTGCCAGTAAGGGACAGGGGAACACTGAAGCTTTCTTT.

This clone was picked up one time. This chain connects TRBV5-1 to TRBJ2-6, with no clear D. The CDR3 is 15 amino acids. The ends were cut back, 2 bases at V and 2 bases at J, with 8 bases in the middle. Germline CDR1 and CDR2: SGHRS and YFSETQ. The CDR3 protein is CASSLAYPGANVLTF. The CDR3 coding sequence is TGCGCCAGCAGCTTAGCATACCCTGGGGCCAACGTCCTGACTTTC.

The J gene is TRBJ2-3, the V gene TRBV5-6, with 12 nucleotides matching TRBD1. CDR1 and CDR2 (germline): SGHDT, YYEEEE. The CDR3 has 15 amino acids. The V and J ends lost 0 bases and 6 bases, in that order; junction bases with no gene match: 2. In DNA form, the CDR3 reads TGTGCCAGCAGCTTGGGGGGACAGGGGGCGGATACGCAGTATTTT. This sequence encodes CASSLGGQGADTQYF.

This chain links TRBV10-3 with TRBJ2-1, with no clear D. Germline V gene lookup returns CDR1 ENHRY and CDR2 SYGVKD. Trimming removed 0 bases at V and 6 bases at J, with 6 bases between. This CDR3 has 13 residues. This chain's CDR3 is CAISESSFNEQFF. The DNA of the CDR3 is TGTGCCATCAGTGAGTCGAGCTTCAATGAGCAGTTCTTC.

The chain joins TRBV7-2 to TRBJ2-4, with 7 bases aligning to TRBD2. CDR1 and CDR2 (germline): SGHTA, FQGNSA. After removal of 1 base from V and 2 bases from J, the junction contained 11 bases not matched to a gene. The CDR3 covers 18 residues. The CDR3 spells CASSLGAEGRVTKNIQYF. The CDR3 DNA is TGTGCCAGCAGCTTAGGGGCCGAAGGGAGGGTAACCAAAAACATTCAGTACTTC.

This chain joins TRBV19 and TRBJ2-3, with D perhaps matching TRBD2 (5 bases). This CDR3 is 17 amino acids long. Germline V gene data show CDR1 as LNHDA and CDR2 as SQIVND (reference sequence). The V and J ends lost 4 bases and 2 bases respectively, with 19 bases between them. CDR3 in DNA: TGTGCCAGTAGTAACCCCCGGGGTAACCTCCACACAGATACGCAGTATTTT. The encoded protein is CASSNPRGNLHTDTQYF.

CDR3 nucleotides: TGTGCCAGCAGTTGGAGAGAGTTAACGGCAGATACGCAGTATTTT. This gives the protein CASSWRELTADTQYF. The chain is built from TRBV7-9 and TRBJ2-3; D not resolved. V lost 6 bases to trimming and J lost 4 bases, with 17 bases between them. CDR3 length: 15 amino acids. Germline-derived CDR1 and CDR2 are SEHNR and FQNEAQ (reference sequence).